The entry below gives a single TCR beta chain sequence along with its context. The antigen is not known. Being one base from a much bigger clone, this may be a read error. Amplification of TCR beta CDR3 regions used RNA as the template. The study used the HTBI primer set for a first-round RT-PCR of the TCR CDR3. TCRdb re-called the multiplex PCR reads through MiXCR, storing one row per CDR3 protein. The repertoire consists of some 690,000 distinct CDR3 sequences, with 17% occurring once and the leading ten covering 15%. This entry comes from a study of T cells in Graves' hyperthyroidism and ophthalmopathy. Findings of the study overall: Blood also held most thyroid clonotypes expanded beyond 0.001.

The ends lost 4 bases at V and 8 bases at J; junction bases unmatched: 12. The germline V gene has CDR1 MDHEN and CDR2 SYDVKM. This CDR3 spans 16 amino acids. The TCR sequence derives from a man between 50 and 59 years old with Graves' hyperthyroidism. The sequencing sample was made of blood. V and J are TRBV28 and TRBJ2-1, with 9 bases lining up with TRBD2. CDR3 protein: CASSWDQKAGGYEQFF. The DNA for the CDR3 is TGTGCCAGCAGTTGGGACCAGAAAGCGGGAGGCTATGAGCAGTTCTTC. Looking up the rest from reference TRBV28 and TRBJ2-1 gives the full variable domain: DVKVTQSSRYLVKRTGEKVFLECVQDMDHENMFWYRQDPGLGLRLIYFSYDVKMKEKGDIPEGYSVSREKKERFSLILESASTNQTSMYLCASSWDQKAGGYEQFFGPGTRLTVL.